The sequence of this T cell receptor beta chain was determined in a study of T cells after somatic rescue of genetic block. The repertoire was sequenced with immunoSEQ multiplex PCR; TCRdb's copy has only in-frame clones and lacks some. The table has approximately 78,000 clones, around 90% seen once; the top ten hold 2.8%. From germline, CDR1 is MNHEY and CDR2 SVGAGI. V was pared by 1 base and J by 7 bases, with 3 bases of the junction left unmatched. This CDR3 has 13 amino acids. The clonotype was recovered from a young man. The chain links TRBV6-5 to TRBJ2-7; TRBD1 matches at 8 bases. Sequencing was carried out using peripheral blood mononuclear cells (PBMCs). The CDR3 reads CASSYFRQGEQYF. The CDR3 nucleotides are TGTGCCAGCAGTTACTTCCGACAGGGGGAGCAGTACTTC.